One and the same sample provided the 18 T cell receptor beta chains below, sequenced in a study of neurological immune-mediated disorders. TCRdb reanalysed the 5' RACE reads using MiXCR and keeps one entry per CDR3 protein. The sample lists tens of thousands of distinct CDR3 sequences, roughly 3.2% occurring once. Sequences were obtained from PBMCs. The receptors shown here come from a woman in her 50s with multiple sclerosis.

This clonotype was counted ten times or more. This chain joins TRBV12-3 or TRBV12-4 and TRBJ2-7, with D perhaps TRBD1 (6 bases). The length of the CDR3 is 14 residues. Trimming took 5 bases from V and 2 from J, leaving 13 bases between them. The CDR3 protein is CASSLQGNPYEQYF. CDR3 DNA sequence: TGTGCCAGCAGTCTACAGGGAAACCCCTACGAGCAGTACTTC.

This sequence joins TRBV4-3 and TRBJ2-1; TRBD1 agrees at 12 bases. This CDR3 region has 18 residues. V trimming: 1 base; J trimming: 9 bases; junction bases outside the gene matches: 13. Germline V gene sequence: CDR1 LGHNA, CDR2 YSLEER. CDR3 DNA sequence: TGCGCCAGCAGCCAAGTTCTAGGGGACAGGGGGCCCTTAGGTGAGCAGTTCTTC. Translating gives CASSQVLGDRGPLGEQFF.

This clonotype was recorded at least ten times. The chain's CDR3 is CSATGASRGELFF. In DNA form, the CDR3 reads TGCAGTGCGACGGGAGCCTCAAGGGGGGAGCTGTTTTTT. The chain uses TRBV20-1 and TRBJ2-2, with D tentatively TRBD2 (6 bases). This CDR3 comprises 13 residues. V gave up 6 bases and J gave up 8 bases, with 16 bases separating them. CDR1 is DFQATT, CDR2 SNEGSKA, per germline (reference sequence).

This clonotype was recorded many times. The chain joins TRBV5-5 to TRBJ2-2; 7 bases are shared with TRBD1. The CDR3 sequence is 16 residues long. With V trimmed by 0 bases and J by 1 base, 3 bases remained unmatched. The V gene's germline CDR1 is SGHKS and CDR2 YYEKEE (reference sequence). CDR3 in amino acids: CASSLEGQQNTGELFF. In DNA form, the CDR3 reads TGTGCCAGCAGCTTGGAGGGACAGCAGAACACCGGGGAGCTGTTTTTT.

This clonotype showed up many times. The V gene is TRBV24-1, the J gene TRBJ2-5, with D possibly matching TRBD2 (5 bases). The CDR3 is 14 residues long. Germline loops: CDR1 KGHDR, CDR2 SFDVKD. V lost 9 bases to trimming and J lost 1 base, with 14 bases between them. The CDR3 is CATQDPGTQETQYF. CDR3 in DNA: TGTGCCACCCAAGATCCGGGAACCCAAGAGACCCAGTACTTC.

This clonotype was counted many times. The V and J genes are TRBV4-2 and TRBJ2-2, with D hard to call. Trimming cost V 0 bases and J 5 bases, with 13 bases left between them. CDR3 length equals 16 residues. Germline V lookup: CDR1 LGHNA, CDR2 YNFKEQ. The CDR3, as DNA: TGTGCCAGCAGCCAAGACTCTGGACGGTCTACCGGGGAGCTGTTTTTT. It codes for CASSQDSGRSTGELFF.

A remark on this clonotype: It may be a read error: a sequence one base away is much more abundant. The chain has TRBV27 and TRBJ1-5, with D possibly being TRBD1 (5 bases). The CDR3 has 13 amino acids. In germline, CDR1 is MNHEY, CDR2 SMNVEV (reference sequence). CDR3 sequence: CASSFGGDQHQHF. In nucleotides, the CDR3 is TGTGCCAGCAGTTTCGGGGGGGATCAGCACCAGCATTTT.

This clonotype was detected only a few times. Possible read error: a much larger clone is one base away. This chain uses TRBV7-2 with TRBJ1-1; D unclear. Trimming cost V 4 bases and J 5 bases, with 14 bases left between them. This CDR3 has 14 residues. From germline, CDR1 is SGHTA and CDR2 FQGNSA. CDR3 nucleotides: TGTGCCAGCAGCTCCCGAAAGGGATGGACTGAAGCTTTCTTT. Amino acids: CASSSRKGWTEAFF.

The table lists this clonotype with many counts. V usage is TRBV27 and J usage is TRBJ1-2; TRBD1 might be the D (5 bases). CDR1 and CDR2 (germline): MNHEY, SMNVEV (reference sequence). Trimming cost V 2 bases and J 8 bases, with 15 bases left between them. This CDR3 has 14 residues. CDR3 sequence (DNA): TGTGCCAGCAGTTTAACGACAGCCAGCAGGGGCTACACCTTC. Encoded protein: CASSLTTASRGYTF.

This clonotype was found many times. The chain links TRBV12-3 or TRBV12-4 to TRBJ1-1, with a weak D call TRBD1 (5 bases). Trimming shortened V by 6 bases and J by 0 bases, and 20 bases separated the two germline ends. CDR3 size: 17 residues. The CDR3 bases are TGTGCCAGCAGCCCCAAACCAGGGACTAGGATGAACACTGAAGCTTTCTTT. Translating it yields CASSPKPGTRMNTEAFF.

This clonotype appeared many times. The CDR3: CASKGAGQGKLFF. CDR3 coding DNA: TGTGCCAGCAAGGGGGCCGGACAGGGAAAACTGTTTTTT. The chain joins TRBV25-1 to TRBJ1-4; 8 nucleotides match TRBD1. The J segment lost 10 bases and the V segment lost 7 bases, leaving 8 bases of the junction unmatched. Germline V CDR1 and CDR2: MGHDK, SYGVNS. This CDR3 has 13 residues.

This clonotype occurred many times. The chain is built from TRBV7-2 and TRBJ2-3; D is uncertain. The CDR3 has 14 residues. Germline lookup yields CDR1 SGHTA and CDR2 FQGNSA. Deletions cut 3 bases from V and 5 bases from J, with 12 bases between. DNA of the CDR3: TGTGCCAGCAGCTTTGACGGACCTTTAGATACGCAGTATTTT. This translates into CASSFDGPLDTQYF.

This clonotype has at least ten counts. CDR3 in amino acids: CASSADRSNEKLFF. CDR3 coding DNA: TGTGCCAGCAGCGCCGACAGGAGTAATGAAAAACTGTTTTTT. The rearrangement links TRBV7-9 to TRBJ1-4; D might be TRBD1 (6 bases). This CDR3 has 14 amino acids. CDR1 and CDR2 (germline): SEHNR, FQNEAQ (reference sequence). Between the trimmed V and J ends, which lost 5 bases and 4 bases, there was a span of 11 bases. The full variable domain, in which reference TRBV7-9 and TRBJ1-4 provide the parts outside the CDR3, is DTGVSQNPRHKITKRGQNVTFRCDPISEHNRLYWYRQTLGQGPEFLTYFQNEAQLEKSRLLSDRFSAERPKGSFSTLEIQRTEQGDSAMYLCASSADRSNEKLFFGSGTQLSVL.

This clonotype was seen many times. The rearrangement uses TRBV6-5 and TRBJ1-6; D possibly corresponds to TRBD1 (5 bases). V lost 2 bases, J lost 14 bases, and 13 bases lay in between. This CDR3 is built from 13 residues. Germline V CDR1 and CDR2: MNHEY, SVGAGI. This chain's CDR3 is CASSYTGTWALHF. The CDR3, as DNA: TGTGCCAGCAGTTACACCGGGACCTGGGCCCTCCACTTT.

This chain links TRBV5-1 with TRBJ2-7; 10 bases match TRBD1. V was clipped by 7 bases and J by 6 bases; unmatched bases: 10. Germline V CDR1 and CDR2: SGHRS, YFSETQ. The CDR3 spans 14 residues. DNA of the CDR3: TGCGCCAGCCGAGCCCGGGACAGGGGAACCGAGCAGTACTTC. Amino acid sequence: CASRARDRGTEQYF.

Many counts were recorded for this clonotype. CDR3 sequence reads: CASSVFSTALNTEAFF. The CDR3 coding sequence is TGTGCCAGCAGCGTATTCTCGACAGCCTTGAACACTGAAGCTTTCTTT. The chain uses TRBV9 and TRBJ1-1, with a tentative D call TRBD1 (5 bases). Germline CDR1 and CDR2: SGDLS and YYNGEE. The V and J ends lost 1 base and 0 bases respectively, with 13 bases between them. This CDR3 comprises 16 residues.

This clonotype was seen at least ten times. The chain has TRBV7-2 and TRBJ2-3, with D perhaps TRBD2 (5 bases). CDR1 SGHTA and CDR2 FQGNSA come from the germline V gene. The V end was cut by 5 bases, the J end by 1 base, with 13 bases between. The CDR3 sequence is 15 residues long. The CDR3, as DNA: TGTGCCAGCAGCCCAGAGGGCTACCGCACAGATACGCAGTATTTT. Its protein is CASSPEGYRTDTQYF.

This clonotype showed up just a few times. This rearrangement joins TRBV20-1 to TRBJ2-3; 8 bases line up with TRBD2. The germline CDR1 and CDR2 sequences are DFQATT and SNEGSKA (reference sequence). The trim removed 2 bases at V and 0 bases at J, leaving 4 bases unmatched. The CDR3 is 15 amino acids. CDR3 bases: TGCAGTGCTAGACCCGGACTAGCTAGCACAGATACGCAGTATTTT. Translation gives CSARPGLASTDTQYF.